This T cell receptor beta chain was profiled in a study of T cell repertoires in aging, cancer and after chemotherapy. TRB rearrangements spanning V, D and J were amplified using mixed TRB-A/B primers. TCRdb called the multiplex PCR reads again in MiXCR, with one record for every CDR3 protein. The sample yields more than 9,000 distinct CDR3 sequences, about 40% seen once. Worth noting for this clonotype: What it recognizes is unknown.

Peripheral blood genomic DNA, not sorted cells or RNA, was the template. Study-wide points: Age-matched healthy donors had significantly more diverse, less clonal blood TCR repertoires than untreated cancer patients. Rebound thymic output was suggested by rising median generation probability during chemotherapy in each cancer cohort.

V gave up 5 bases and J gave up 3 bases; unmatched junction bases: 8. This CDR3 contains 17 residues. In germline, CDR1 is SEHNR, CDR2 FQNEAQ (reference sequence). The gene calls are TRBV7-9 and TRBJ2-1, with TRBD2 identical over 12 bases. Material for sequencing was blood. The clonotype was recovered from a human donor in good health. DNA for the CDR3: TGTGCCAGCAGCCCACGCGGACTAGCGGGGATCTACAATGAGCAGTTCTTC. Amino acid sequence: CASSPRGLAGIYNEQFF.